The clone carrying this TCR beta chain was picked up one time. These data come from a study of graft-versus-host responses after intestinal transplantation. CDR3 length equals 15 residues. Germline V gene sequence: CDR1 SGDLS, CDR2 YYNGEE. Germline trimming cut 3 bases from V and 5 bases from J; bases unmatched to any gene: 8. Profiled with immunoSEQ multiplex PCR; TCRdb holds only in-frame clones, not every one. The sample has approximately 20,000 clones, almost 95% seen once. The source material was PBMCs, sampled roughly 270 days after intestinal transplant. This TCR was sampled from a human patient who received an intestinal transplant, so some T cells may come from the graft donor. The genes are TRBV9 and TRBJ1-5; 7 bases line up with TRBD1. CDR3 loop: CASSAEGQLYQPQHF. In DNA form, the CDR3 reads TGTGCCAGCAGCGCAGAGGGACAGCTCTATCAGCCCCAGCATTTT.